The next 8 T cell receptor beta chains were all read from a single sample in a study of CD8 T cells in ankylosing spondylitis. From the 5' RACE reads, TCRdb called clonotypes with MiXCR, one entry per CDR3 protein. Found here are around 210,000 distinct CDR3 sequences, approximately 8.4% of them singletons; the top ten hold 4.8%. The specimen was blood, either unsorted or a sorted T cell fraction (not recorded which). The receptor set was obtained from a female donor with ankylosing spondylitis or in good health (not recorded which).

This clonotype was detected ten times or more. The CDR3 loop reads CASSQVPNREQFF. In nucleotides, the CDR3 is TGCGCCAGCAGCCAAGTCCCTAATAGGGAGCAGTTCTTC. This chain joins TRBV4-3 and TRBJ2-1, with D uncertain. The germline V gene has CDR1 LGHNA and CDR2 YSLEER. The CDR3 loop spans 13 amino acids. Trimming took 1 base from V and 10 from J, leaving 11 bases between them.

This clonotype appeared a few times. The rearrangement joins TRBV5-5 to TRBJ2-7; TRBD2 agrees at 11 bases. The CDR3 length is 16 residues. Trimming cost V 1 base and J 7 bases; bases outside gene matches: 10. Germline V CDR1 and CDR2: SGHKS, YYEKEE (reference sequence). CDR3 protein: CASSLRTSGPGGEQYF. CDR3 nucleotides: TGTGCCAGCAGCTTGAGGACTAGCGGGCCGGGGGGGGAGCAGTACTTC.

This clonotype was seen many times. The genes are TRBV3-1 and TRBJ2-3; unclear D gene. The CDR3 is 14 residues long. Germline-derived CDR1 and CDR2 are LGHDT and YNNKEL (reference sequence). Trimming left V 4 bases short and J 1 base short, with 9 bases between. This CDR3 is CASSRKPRTDTQYF. As DNA, the CDR3 is TGTGCCAGCAGCCGGAAACCACGCACAGATACGCAGTATTTT.

The table lists this clonotype with many counts. V and J are TRBV4-2 and TRBJ2-3; D is possibly TRBD2 (6 bases). In germline, CDR1 is LGHNA, CDR2 YNFKEQ. Trimming cost V 3 bases and J 4 bases, with 14 bases left between them. The CDR3 covers 15 residues. The CDR3 reads CASSQTRDPADTQYF. The CDR3, as DNA: TGTGCCAGCAGCCAGACTAGGGACCCGGCAGATACGCAGTATTTT.

This clonotype was counted at least ten times. This chain joins TRBV15 and TRBJ2-1; 7 bases agree with TRBD2. This CDR3 spans 18 amino acids. Trimming at V came to 0 bases and at J to 2 bases, leaving 10 bases not matched to a gene. Germline V lookup: CDR1 LNHNV, CDR2 YYDKDF (reference sequence). The CDR3 is CATSREVREGGPYNEQFF. Here the CDR3 DNA reads TGTGCCACCAGCAGAGAGGTGAGGGAGGGCGGTCCCTACAATGAGCAGTTCTTC.

About this clonotype: This sequence may be a read error, since a much larger clone differs from it by one base. The chain links TRBV9 to TRBJ2-3; possible D gene TRBD2, 5 bases. CDR1 SGDLS and CDR2 YYNGEE come from the germline V gene. The CDR3 loop spans 13 amino acids. CDR3 in amino acids: CVSSPGVRDTQYF. DNA of the CDR3: TGTGTCAGCAGCCCCGGGGTCCGGGATACGCAGTATTTT.

This clonotype has a count of ten or more. This chain connects TRBV20-1 to TRBJ2-3, with 7 bases identical to TRBD2. Germline V gene lookup returns CDR1 DFQATT and CDR2 SNEGSKA (reference sequence). The CDR3 consists of 15 residues. V lost 5 bases to trimming and J lost 2 bases; unmatched junction nucleotides: 10. The CDR3 bases are TGCAGTGCTGGCACCGGGACTACGCACACAGATACGCAGTATTTT. Residues: CSAGTGTTHTDTQYF.

This clonotype occurred many times. The chain couples TRBV4-1 to TRBJ2-1; TRBD2 agrees at 8 bases. CDR1 MGHRA and CDR2 YSYEKL come from the germline V gene. Trimming removed 3 bases from V and 3 bases from J; junction bases left unmatched: 7. The CDR3 loop spans 16 amino acids. CDR3 bases: TGCGCCAGCAGCCACCAAAGCGGGAGAAGCTACAATGAGCAGTTCTTC. Translating it yields CASSHQSGRSYNEQFF.